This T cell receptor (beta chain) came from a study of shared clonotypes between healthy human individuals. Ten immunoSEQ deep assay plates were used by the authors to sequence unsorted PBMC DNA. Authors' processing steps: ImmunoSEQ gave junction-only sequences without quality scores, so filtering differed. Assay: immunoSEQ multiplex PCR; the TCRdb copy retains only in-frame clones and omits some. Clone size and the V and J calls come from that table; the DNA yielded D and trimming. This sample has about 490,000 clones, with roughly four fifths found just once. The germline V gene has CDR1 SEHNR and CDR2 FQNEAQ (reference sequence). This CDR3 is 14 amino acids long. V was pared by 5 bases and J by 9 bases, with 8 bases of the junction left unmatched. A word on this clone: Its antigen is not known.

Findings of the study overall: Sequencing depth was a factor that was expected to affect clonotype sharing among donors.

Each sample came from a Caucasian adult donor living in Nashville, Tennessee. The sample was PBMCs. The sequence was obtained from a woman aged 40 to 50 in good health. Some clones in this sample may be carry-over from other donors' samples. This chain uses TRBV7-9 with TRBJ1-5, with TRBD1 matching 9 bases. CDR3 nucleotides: TGTGCCAGCAGCACGGGACAGGGACAGTGGCCCCAGCATTTT. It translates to CASSTGQGQWPQHF.